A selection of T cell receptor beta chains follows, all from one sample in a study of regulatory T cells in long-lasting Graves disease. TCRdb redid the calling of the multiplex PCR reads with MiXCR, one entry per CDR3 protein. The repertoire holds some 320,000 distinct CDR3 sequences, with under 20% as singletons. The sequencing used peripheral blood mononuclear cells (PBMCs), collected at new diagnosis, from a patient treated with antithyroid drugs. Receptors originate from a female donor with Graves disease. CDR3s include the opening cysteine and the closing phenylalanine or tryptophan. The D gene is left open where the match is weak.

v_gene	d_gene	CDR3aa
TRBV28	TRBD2	CASRPSGGPQGTQYF
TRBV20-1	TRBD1	CSARDETGAPYTF
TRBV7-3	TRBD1	CASSLRDRGRMNTEAFF
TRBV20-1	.	CSAKTDNSNQPQHF
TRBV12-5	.	CASGLASGTSGQETQYF
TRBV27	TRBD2	CASSPGTSGSSYEQYF
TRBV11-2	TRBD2	CASSPNSGSSYEQYF
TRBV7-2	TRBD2	CASSFRTSGSLAEQYF
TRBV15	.	CATSRKGQSYEQYF
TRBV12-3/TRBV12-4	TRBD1	CASSYLQGARIQPQHF
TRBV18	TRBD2	CASSPPWLAGGELNTGELFF
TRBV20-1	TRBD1	CSASPGTGGEHSNQPQHF
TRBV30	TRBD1	CAWRGTGPYGYTF
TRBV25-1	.	CASSESAETQETQYF
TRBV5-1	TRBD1	CASSRDRGPGNTIYF
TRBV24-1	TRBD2	CATSELAGDNEQFF
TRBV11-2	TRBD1	CASSSGTGNTEAFF
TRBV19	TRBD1	CASSHLRGQAYNEQFF
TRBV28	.	CASSGAWQGASEAFF
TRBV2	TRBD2	CASRARELAASTDTQYF
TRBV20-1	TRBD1	CSAGGDRGVATNEKLFF
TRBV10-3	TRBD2	CAIRVTSGSGEQYF
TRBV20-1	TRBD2	CSARGPGLAPPNTGELFF
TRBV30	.	CACHRISASGYTF
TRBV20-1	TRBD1	CSATDRGAVEQFF
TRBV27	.	CASTSNRGRFYEQYF
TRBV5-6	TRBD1	CASSLAQGARSPLHF
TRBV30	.	CAWSGEGRFEAFF
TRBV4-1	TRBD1	CASSQTTGVEGYEQYF
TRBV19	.	CASSNVPEAFF
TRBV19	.	CASSINDPGPSYEQYF
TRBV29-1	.	CSVAQGNQPQHF
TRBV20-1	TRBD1	CSATQGGRNYGYTF
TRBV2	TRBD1	CASRSEGQGNGYTF
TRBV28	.	CASSLSGRGNTIYF
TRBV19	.	CASSIDRAGVAGANVLTF
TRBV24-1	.	CATSPPGPVQFF
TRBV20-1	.	CSSNRWGQPQHF
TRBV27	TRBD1	CASSPRQGDYGYTF
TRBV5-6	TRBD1	CASSPGTGQHGYTF
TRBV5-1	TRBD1	CASMEDRGLVTEAFF
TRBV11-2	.	CASSPRGAANEKLFF
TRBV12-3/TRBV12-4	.	CASMKGRGNSPLHF
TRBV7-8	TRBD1	CASSLWATGGNQPQHF
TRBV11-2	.	CASSLVQRRNEQFF
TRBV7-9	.	CASSLGGGGSNEQFF
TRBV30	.	CAWGIMNTEAFF
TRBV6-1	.	CASTLREGADTQYF
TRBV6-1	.	CASSDRRQGVYSNQPQHF
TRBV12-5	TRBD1	CASGFGRTGVEQYF
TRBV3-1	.	CASSPERRLNIEAFF
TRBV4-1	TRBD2	CASSHPTSGRARETQYF
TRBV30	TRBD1	CAWSDRGNQPQHF